There are a few counts of the clone carrying this T cell receptor (beta chain). The sample is drawn from a study of blood T cell repertoires in COVID-19. Study-wide context: Samples came from the United States, Italy and Spain, spanning acute and convalescent COVID-19. PBMCs, B-cell-depleted T cells, or T cells were the source of the cDNA or gDNA that made up the material.

Under the authors' procedure: Reference gene primer amplification in the assay estimated nucleated cell counts. Profiled with immunoSEQ multiplex PCR; TCRdb holds only in-frame clones, not every one. The D gene and trimming were derived from the DNA, and the V and J assignments and clone size from that table. Here the sample spans over 100,000 clones, roughly four fifths being singletons. The V and J ends lost 6 bases and 8 bases, in that order; junction bases with no gene match: 12. The CDR3 loop spans 15 amino acids. CDR1 is SEHNR, CDR2 FQNEAQ, per germline (reference sequence). The chain couples TRBV7-9 to TRBJ2-2; 7 positions match TRBD1. Sequenced: peripheral blood. The receptor's source is an older man with acute or convalescent COVID-19. The CDR3 loop is CASSLSSQGSGELFF. In DNA form, the CDR3 reads TGTGCCAGCAGTTTATCTTCACAGGGGTCGGGGGAGCTGTTTTTT. Combining the CDR3 with reference TRBV7-9 and TRBJ2-2 gives the whole variable domain DTGVSQNPRHKITKRGQNVTFRCDPISEHNRLYWYRQTLGQGPEFLTYFQNEAQLEKSRLLSDRFSAERPKGSFSTLEIQRTEQGDSAMYLCASSLSSQGSGELFFGEGSRLTVL.